Shown below are 9 T cell receptor beta chains from a single sample sequenced in a study of spatial heterogeneity in lung cancer (dated by TCRdb to about 2019). Libraries were built with 5' RACE. The sequencer listed for this sample is NextSeq 500. Using fastp at Q25 and MiXCR, TCRdb reprocessed the public reads and kept productive beta chains. Rows matching on CDR3 protein sequence are summarized as one entry with the most common DNA and genes. The sample table lists roughly 110,000 distinct CDR3 sequences, 11% of them with a count of one. The biggest ten clones account for approximately 24% of the sample. The time point tag for this specimen amounts to: blood at routine non-recurrence follow-up after resection. The sequenced sample was PBMCs, obtained at follow-up. The receptors shown here come from a female donor with early-stage non-small cell lung cancer.

This clonotype was recorded a few times. The rearrangement links TRBV6-2 or TRBV6-3 to TRBJ2-1, with no clear D. CDR3 length equals 11 residues. Germline V gene lookup returns CDR1 MNHEY and CDR2 SVGEGT. Trimming cost V 1 base and J 8 bases, with 3 bases left between them. The CDR3 region is CASSYFHEQFF. CDR3 DNA: TGTGCCAGCAGTTACTTCCATGAGCAGTTCTTC.

This chain uses TRBV7-4 with TRBJ2-5; D might be TRBD2 (5 bases). The CDR3 is made up of 15 amino acids. CDR1 and CDR2 (germline): SGHVT, SQSDAQ. Trimming pared 2 bases from V and 1 base from J, leaving 11 bases between. The CDR3 bases are TGTGCCAGCAGCTTAACGCCGGGAACCCAAGAGACCCAGTACTTC. Its translation: CASSLTPGTQETQYF.

This clonotype was seen only a few times. The chain is built from TRBV29-1 and TRBJ1-1; 8 bases line up with TRBD1. V dropped 6 bases and J dropped 8; count of bases not matched to a gene: 5. The length of the CDR3 is 11 residues. In germline, CDR1 is SQVTM, CDR2 ANQGSEA. CDR3 nucleotide sequence: TGCAGCGTGGTGGACAGGGCCGAAGCTTTCTTT. It encodes CSVVDRAEAFF.

V gene TRBV5-1 combines with J gene TRBJ2-2; 7 nucleotides agree with TRBD1. V dropped 0 bases and J dropped 2; count of bases not matched to a gene: 7. The CDR3 runs 17 residues. Germline V gene lookup returns CDR1 SGHRS and CDR2 YFSETQ. CDR3 nucleotide sequence: TGCGCCAGCAGCTTGGGAACCGGGACAGCAAACACCGGGGAGCTGTTTTTT. This translates into CASSLGTGTANTGELFF.

This clonotype was seen at least ten times. The chain joins TRBV29-1 to TRBJ1-1; 7 bases are shared with TRBD1. Germline V gives CDR1 SQVTM, CDR2 ANQGSEA. The CDR3 extends over 10 amino acids. Trimming removed 5 bases from V and 8 bases from J; junction bases left unmatched: 2. Here the CDR3 DNA reads TGCAGCGTTAAGGACAGGGAAGCTTTCTTT. Its protein product is CSVKDREAFF.

This clonotype was observed a few times. The CDR3 bases are TGTGCCAGTGGGCCGACGGTAAGCAATCAGCCCCAGCATTTT. Amino acids: CASGPTVSNQPQHF. The genes are TRBV28 and TRBJ1-5; the D is unclear. CDR1 and CDR2 from the germline V gene are MDHEN and SYDVKM. The CDR3 loop spans 14 amino acids. Trimming shortened V by 9 bases and J by 1 base, and 13 bases separated the two germline ends.

CDR3 bases: TGTGCCAGCAGCTTAGCCGGTGGGGGCAGGTATCAGCCCCAGCATTTT. It codes for CASSLAGGGRYQPQHF. The gene calls are TRBV7-2 and TRBJ1-5, with D perhaps TRBD1 (6 bases). CDR1 and CDR2 from the germline V gene are SGHTA and FQGNSA. The CDR3 consists of 16 residues. Trimming left V 0 bases short and J 5 bases short, with 14 bases between.

This clonotype was detected many times. This chain links TRBV28 with TRBJ2-5; perhaps TRBD1 as D (5 bases). Trimming stripped 5 bases from V and 0 bases from J, with 7 bases between. CDR3 size: 13 residues. The germline V gene encodes CDR1 MDHEN and CDR2 SYDVKM. The CDR3 bases are TGTGCCAGCAGTCCAGGGAACCAAGAGACCCAGTACTTC. This gives the protein CASSPGNQETQYF.

This clonotype was counted only a few times. The chain combines TRBV28 with TRBJ2-3; D might be TRBD2 (5 bases). The germline V gene has CDR1 MDHEN and CDR2 SYDVKM. CDR3 length: 15 amino acids. V lost 5 bases and J lost 1, with 13 bases in between. The CDR3 spells CASSISRRRTDTQYF. DNA for the CDR3: TGTGCCAGCAGTATCAGTAGGAGGCGCACAGATACGCAGTATTTT.